A selection of T cell receptor beta chains follows, all from one sample in a study of T cell responses to AZD1222 COVID-19 vaccine. Some clones are missing from TCRdb's copy, which holds only in-frame ones; the method was immunoSEQ multiplex PCR. The top ten hold 4% to 6% of the sample, which has 85,000 to 120,000 clones, around 87% seen once. This specimen was peripheral blood, taken on day 0 of AZD1222 vaccination. These receptors were taken from an adult in good health. Both conserved end residues are part of each CDR3. The D gene is left open where the match is weak. Rows give clone size only sometimes, using once, few, many, or a class for an expanded clone.

NA | TRBJ1-6 | TRBD1 | TRBV5-6 | TGTGCCAGCAGCTTGGGGACAGGGCAGGGTTCACCCCTCCACTTT | CASSLGTGQGSPLHF
NA | TRBJ2-5 | NA | TRBV7-2 | TGTGCCAGCAGTCAGCTTCTTGGGGTTGAGGAGACCCAGTACTTC | CASSQLLGVEETQYF
NA | TRBJ2-7 | NA | TRBV7-6 | TGTGCCAGCAGCTTAATGGGAAGGGAACGCGAGCAGTACTTC | CASSLMGREREQYF
NA | TRBJ1-3 | NA | TRBV6-5 | TGTGCCAGCAGAGTAGAGACAGCATCTGGAAACACCATATATTTT | CASRVETASGNTIYF
NA | TRBJ1-1 | TRBD1 | TRBV15 | TGTGCCACCAGTAGTACGGCAGGGGGCAACACTGAAGCTTTCTTT | CATSSTAGGNTEAFF
few | TRBJ1-2 | TRBD1 | TRBV2 | TGTGCCAGCCGTCGGGACAGCAACTATGGCTACACCTTC | CASRRDSNYGYTF
NA | TRBJ1-2 | NA | TRBV4-3 | TGCGCCAGCAGCCAATTCAACAGCTATGGCTACACCTTC | CASSQFNSYGYTF
NA | TRBJ2-1 | TRBD2 | TRBV6-2/TRBV6-3 | TGTGCCAGCAGTTTTAGCGGGGGCCACAATGAGCAGTTCTTC | CASSFSGGHNEQFF
NA | TRBJ1-2 | TRBD1 | TRBV5-1 | TGCGCCAGCAGCCCCGGGACAGGGGGAGATGGCTACACCTTC | CASSPGTGGDGYTF
NA | TRBJ1-1 | NA | TRBV7-9 | TGTGCCAGCAGCCCAACAGGAGAGAACACTGAAGCTTTCTTT | CASSPTGENTEAFF
NA | TRBJ2-1 | NA | TRBV14 | TGTGCCAGCAGCCAAGTCGCGCAGGTCACCTACAATGAGCAGTTCTTC | CASSQVAQVTYNEQFF
NA | TRBJ2-1 | NA | TRBV4-1 | TGCGCCAGCAGCCAAGAAGTCAATCCTTCCTACAATGAGCAGTTCTTC | CASSQEVNPSYNEQFF
NA | TRBJ2-7 | NA | TRBV5-5 | TGTGCCAGCAGCTCCAAATCACCCGAACGAGGGACCACCTACGAGCAGTACTTC | CASSSKSPERGTTYEQYF
NA | TRBJ1-4 | NA | TRBV4-3 | TGCGCCAGCAGCCAAGGAGGACTACGGGGTGAAAAACTGTTTTTT | CASSQGGLRGEKLFF
once | TRBJ1-2 | NA | TRBV28 | TGTGCCAGCAGGGACAGCACTAACTATGGCTACACCTTC | CASRDSTNYGYTF
NA | TRBJ2-4 | NA | TRBV25-1 | TGTGCCAGCAGTGAGGGTAGGGGAATTCAGTACTTC | CASSEGRGIQYF
NA | TRBJ1-2 | NA | TRBV6-2/TRBV6-3 | TGTGCCAGCAGTTACTCGATTGGGGGCTACACCTTC | CASSYSIGGYTF
once | TRBJ2-1 | TRBD1 | TRBV2 | TGTGCCAGCAGGGTACAGGGGGCGTCCTACAATGAGCAGTTCTTC | CASRVQGASYNEQFF
once | TRBJ2-1 | TRBD2 | TRBV3-1/TRBV3-2 | TGTGCCAGCAGCCAAAGACTAGCGGTGGTAGGAGAGCAGTTCTTC | CASSQRLAVVGEQFF
NA | TRBJ1-6 | NA | TRBV15 | TGTGCCACCAGCAGAGGTCCCCGTGGACGGGGGGATTCACCCCTCCACTTT | CATSRGPRGRGDSPLHF
NA | TRBJ1-4 | NA | TRBV28 | TGTGCCAGCAGTTTCAGAGACAGGGAAAAACTGTTTTTT | CASSFRDREKLFF
NA | TRBJ2-5 | TRBD2 | TRBV7-2 | TGTGCCAGCAGCTCCGGACTAGCGGTGGGCGGGGAGACCCAGTACTTC | CASSSGLAVGGETQYF
NA | TRBJ2-2 | TRBD1 | TRBV7-2 | TGTGCCAGCAGCTCTACCTCGGGACAGCCGACCGGGGAGCTGTTTTTT | CASSSTSGQPTGELFF
NA | TRBJ2-5 | NA | TRBV5-1 | TGCGCCAGCAGCATCTCACAAGAGACCCAGTACTTC | CASSISQETQYF
NA | TRBJ2-7 | NA | TRBV11-1 | TGTGCCAGCAGCTCCCGGTTTAAGCGGGACGAGCAGTACTTC | CASSSRFKRDEQYF
NA | TRBJ1-3 | NA | TRBV30 | TGTGCCTGGGCCAAAGACCCCTCTGGAAACACCATATATTTT | CAWAKDPSGNTIYF
NA | TRBJ2-7 | TRBD1 | TRBV10-3 | TGTGCCATCAGCCTCGACAGGGTAGGGGAGCAGTACTTC | CAISLDRVGEQYF
few | TRBJ1-5 | TRBD1 | TRBV10-3 | TGTGCCGTCAGCAGGGACAGGGGAGTTGGTCAGCCCCAGCATTTT | CAVSRDRGVGQPQHF
NA | TRBJ2-1 | NA | TRBV5-4 | TGTGCCAGCAGCTCCCAGACCCGGGACAATAACAATGAGCAGTTCTTC | CASSSQTRDNNNEQFF
NA | TRBJ1-2 | NA | TRBV5-4 | TGTGCCAGCAGCTTGGTGGACAGCGGTGGCTACACCTTC | CASSLVDSGGYTF
NA | TRBJ2-1 | TRBD2 | TRBV18 | TGTGCCAGCTCACCGGGACTAGCGGGCAATGAGCAGTTCTTC | CASSPGLAGNEQFF
few | TRBJ1-5 | TRBD1 | TRBV6-1 | TGTGCCAGCAGTGCAAACAGGGGGCGTTTGTTGGCATTTTATCAGCCCCAGCATTTT | CASSANRGRLLAFYQPQHF
NA | TRBJ2-2 | NA | TRBV18 | TGTGCCAGCTCTGGAAACACCGGGGAGCTGTTTTTT | CASSGNTGELFF
NA | TRBJ1-1 | NA | TRBV5-1 | TGCGCCAGCAGCTCGGCAGGGTCGAAAAACACTGAAGCTTTCTTT | CASSSAGSKNTEAFF
once | TRBJ1-1 | TRBD1 | TRBV30 | TGTGCCTGGAGCGCAGGGACAGCAATGAACACTGAAGCTTTCTTT | CAWSAGTAMNTEAFF
once | TRBJ1-2 | TRBD1 | TRBV19 | TGTGCCAGTAGTGCCCGACAGGGAACGGGCTACACCTTC | CASSARQGTGYTF
NA | TRBJ2-7 | NA | TRBV20-1 | TGCAGTGCCACCTCTTTAGCATTTCAGTACTTC | CSATSLAFQYF
NA | TRBJ1-2 | NA | TRBV23-1 | TGCGCCGGACCGGAACCGGTTAACTATGGCTACACCTTC | CAGPEPVNYGYTF
once | TRBJ1-3 | NA | TRBV2 | TGTGCCACCAAGGGGGGCAGGCAGCCTGGGAACACCATATATTTT | CATKGGRQPGNTIYF
NA | TRBJ2-5 | NA | TRBV7-2 | TGTGCCAGCAGCTTTAATCGGGGGAAAGAGACCCAGTACTTC | CASSFNRGKETQYF
NA | TRBJ1-3 | NA | TRBV7-2 | TGTGCCAGCAGCTCCCGATCCTCTGGAAACACCATATATTTT | CASSSRSSGNTIYF
NA | TRBJ1-5 | NA | TRBV3-1/TRBV3-2 | TGTGCCAGCAGCCAAGAAGATCAGCCCCAGCATTTT | CASSQEDQPQHF
NA | TRBJ2-1 | TRBD2 | TRBV30 | TGTGCCTGGAGTGTAGAGACGCGGGGGGGCCGTTTCTTC | CAWSVETRGGRFF
NA | TRBJ2-7 | NA | TRBV7-9 | TGTGCCAGCAGCTTAGTTCCATTTCAGCAGTACTTC | CASSLVPFQQYF
NA | TRBJ2-1 | TRBD1 | TRBV11-2 | TGTGCCAGCAGCTTACCGTTAGGGACAGCACACTACAATGAGCAGTTCTTC | CASSLPLGTAHYNEQFF
once | TRBJ1-4 | NA | TRBV4-2 | TGTGCCAGCAGCCAAGAAACAGAAGCAACTAATGAAAAACTGTTTTTT | CASSQETEATNEKLFF
NA | TRBJ2-1 | TRBD2 | TRBV29-1 | TGCAGCGTTTCCCCCCCTATGGGGCGGGGGAGCTCCTACAATGAGCAGTTCTTC | CSVSPPMGRGSSYNEQFF